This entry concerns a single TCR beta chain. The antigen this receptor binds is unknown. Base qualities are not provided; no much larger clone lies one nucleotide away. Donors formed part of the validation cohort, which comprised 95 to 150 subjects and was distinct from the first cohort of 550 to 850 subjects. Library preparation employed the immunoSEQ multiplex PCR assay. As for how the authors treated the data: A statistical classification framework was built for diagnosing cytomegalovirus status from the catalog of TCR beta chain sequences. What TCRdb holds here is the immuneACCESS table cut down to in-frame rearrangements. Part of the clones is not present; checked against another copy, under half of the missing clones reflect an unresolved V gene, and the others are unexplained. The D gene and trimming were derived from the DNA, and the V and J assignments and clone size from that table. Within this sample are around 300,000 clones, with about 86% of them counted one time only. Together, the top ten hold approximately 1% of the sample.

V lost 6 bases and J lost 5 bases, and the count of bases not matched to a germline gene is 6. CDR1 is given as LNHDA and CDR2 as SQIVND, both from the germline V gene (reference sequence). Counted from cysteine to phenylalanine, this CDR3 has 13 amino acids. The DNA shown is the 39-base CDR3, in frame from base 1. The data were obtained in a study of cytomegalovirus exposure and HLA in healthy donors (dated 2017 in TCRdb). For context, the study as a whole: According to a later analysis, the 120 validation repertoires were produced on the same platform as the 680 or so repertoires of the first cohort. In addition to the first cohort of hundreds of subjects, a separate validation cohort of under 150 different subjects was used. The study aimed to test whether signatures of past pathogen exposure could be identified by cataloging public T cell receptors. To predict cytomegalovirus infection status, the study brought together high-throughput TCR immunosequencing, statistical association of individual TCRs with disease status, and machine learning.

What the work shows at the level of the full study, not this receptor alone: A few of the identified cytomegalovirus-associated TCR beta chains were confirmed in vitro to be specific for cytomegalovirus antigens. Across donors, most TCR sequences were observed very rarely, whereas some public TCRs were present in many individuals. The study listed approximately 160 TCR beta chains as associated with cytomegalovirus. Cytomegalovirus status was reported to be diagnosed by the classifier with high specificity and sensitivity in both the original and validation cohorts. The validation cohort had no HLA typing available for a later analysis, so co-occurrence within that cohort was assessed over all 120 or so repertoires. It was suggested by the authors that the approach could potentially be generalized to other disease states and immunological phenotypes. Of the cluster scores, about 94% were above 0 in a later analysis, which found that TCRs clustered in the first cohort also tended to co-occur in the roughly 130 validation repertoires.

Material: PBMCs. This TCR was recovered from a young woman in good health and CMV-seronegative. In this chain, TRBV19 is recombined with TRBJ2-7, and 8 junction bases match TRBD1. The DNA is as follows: TGTGCCAGTAGCCCGACAGGGGTCCACGAGCAGTACTTC. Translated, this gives CASSPTGVHEQYF.